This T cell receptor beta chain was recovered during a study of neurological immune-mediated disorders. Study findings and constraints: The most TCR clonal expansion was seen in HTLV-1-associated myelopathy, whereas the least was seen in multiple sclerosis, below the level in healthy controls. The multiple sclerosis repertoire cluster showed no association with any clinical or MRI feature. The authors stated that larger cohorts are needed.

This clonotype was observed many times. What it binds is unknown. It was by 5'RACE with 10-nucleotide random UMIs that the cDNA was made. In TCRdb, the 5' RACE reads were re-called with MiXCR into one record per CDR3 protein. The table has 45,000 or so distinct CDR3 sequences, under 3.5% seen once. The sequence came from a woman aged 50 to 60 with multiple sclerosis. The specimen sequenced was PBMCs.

This chain's CDR3 is CASSSGQGHTGELFF. The CDR3 DNA reads TGCGCCAGCAGCTCGGGACAGGGACACACCGGGGAGCTGTTTTTT. This chain joins TRBV5-1 and TRBJ2-2, with TRBD1 matching 9 bases. The germline gives CDR1 SGHRS, CDR2 YFSETQ. The CDR3 is made up of 15 amino acids. Trimming at V came to 3 bases and at J to 3 bases, leaving 3 bases not matched to a gene.